The following is a T cell receptor (beta chain) sequence with its context. The record originates from a study of blood T cell repertoires in COVID-19. Per the original methods: Amplified reference gene primers provided the basis for estimating nucleated cell counts. Sequencing was performed with immunoSEQ multiplex PCR; in TCRdb, only in-frame clones are kept and a portion is missing. V, J and clone size derive from that table, while D and trimming were established from the DNA sequence. Of 200,000 to 250,000 clones listed, about 90% are singletons. Enrolled through a virtual design, the participants were between 18 and 89 years of age and came from fewer than 30 US areas. Self-reported history from a screening survey and questionnaire set each donor's cohort. CDR1 is SGHDT, CDR2 YYEEEE, per germline. Trimming left V 4 bases short and J 5 bases short, with 7 bases between. The CDR3 is 11 residues long.

This sequence was found in a woman aged 45 to 65 in a cohort exposed to, infected with or recovered from COVID-19 (not recorded which). The chain carries TRBV5-6 and TRBJ2-7, with D uncertain. What was sequenced was PBMCs or T cells enriched from blood (not recorded which). CDR3 DNA sequence: TGTGCCAGCAGCAACCTACACGAGCAGTACTTC. It encodes CASSNLHEQYF.